The following is a T cell receptor (beta chain) sequence with its context. TCRdb re-derived calls from the RT-PCR reads in MiXCR, one entry per CDR3 protein. The profile shows hundreds of thousands of distinct CDR3 sequences, approximately 15% of them singletons. Trimming shortened V by 0 bases and J by 4 bases, and 17 bases separated the two germline ends. Germline CDR1 is DFQATT and CDR2 is SNEGSKA (reference sequence). This CDR3 is 16 amino acids long. The TCR was taken from a female donor in good health, serving as a healthy control. The rearrangement joins TRBV20-1 to TRBJ2-3; D is perhaps TRBD1 (6 bases). Material: memory CD4+ T cells from blood. The CDR3 DNA follows: TGCAGTGCTAGAGATTGGGGGCAGGGCATTTCAGATACGCAGTATTTT. Amino acid sequence: CSARDWGQGISDTQYF.